The 15 T cell receptor beta chains presented below share a single source sample, sequenced in a study of CD8 T cells in ankylosing spondylitis. A single record per CDR3 protein comes from TCRdb applying MiXCR to the 5' RACE reads. The sample holds under 450,000 distinct CDR3 sequences, 20% seen once. Sequenced input: blood, either unsorted or a sorted T cell fraction (not recorded which). Receptors were obtained from a male donor with ankylosing spondylitis or in good health (not recorded which).

There are a few counts of this clonotype. This chain links TRBV4-1 with TRBJ2-1, with unresolved D. From germline, CDR1 is MGHRA and CDR2 YSYEKL. Trimming took off 3 bases at V and 0 bases at J, with 12 bases between the two ends. This CDR3 is built from 16 residues. This CDR3 is CASSQADTSSYNEQFF. CDR3 nucleotide sequence: TGCGCCAGCAGCCAGGCCGACACGAGCTCCTACAATGAGCAGTTCTTC.

The chain employs TRBV6-5 and TRBJ2-1; TRBD1 matches at 9 bases. From germline, CDR1 is MNHEY and CDR2 SVGAGI. The CDR3 contains 16 residues. With V trimmed by 2 bases and J by 7 bases, 9 bases remained unmatched. CDR3 bases: TGTGCCAGCAGTTACGACGGGACAGGGAAGGAAAATGAGCAGTTCTTC. The encoded protein is CASSYDGTGKENEQFF.

V is TRBV7-9 and J is TRBJ2-7; weak D call: TRBD1 (6 bases). CDR3 length equals 16 residues. CDR1 and CDR2 (germline): SEHNR, FQNEAQ (reference sequence). Trimming stripped 5 bases from V and 7 bases from J, with 24 bases between. This CDR3 is CASSPRTVGIPREQYF. CDR3 DNA sequence: TGTGCCAGCAGCCCCCGGACAGTCGGCATCCCTAGGGAGCAGTACTTC.

The rearrangement joins TRBV4-1 to TRBJ2-6; TRBD1 is a possible D gene (6 bases). Germline V CDR1 and CDR2: MGHRA, YSYEKL. This CDR3 is built from 18 residues. V was trimmed by 0 bases and J by 1 base, leaving 13 bases between them. CDR3 in DNA: TGCGCCAGCAGCCAAGACGGACAGCCTTCTTCTGGGGCCAACGTCCTGACTTTC. Translating gives CASSQDGQPSSGANVLTF.

This chain connects TRBV11-2 to TRBJ2-4; 9 bases are a match to TRBD2. The V segment lost 4 bases and the J segment 6 bases; nucleotides outside the gene matches: 13. CDR3 length: 17 amino acids. From germline, CDR1 is SGHAT and CDR2 FQNNGV. DNA of the CDR3: TGTGCCAGCAGCTCCCCGGCGGCTCGCGGGGGGGGAAACATTCAGTACTTC. This sequence encodes CASSSPAARGGGNIQYF.

The V gene is TRBV11-1, the J gene TRBJ2-1, with TRBD2 matching over 10 bases. V shed 5 bases and J 3 bases; nucleotides not matched to a gene: 13. Germline V CDR1 and CDR2: SGHAT, FQDESV (reference sequence). This CDR3 is built from 18 residues. CDR3 DNA: TGTGCCAGCAGCCCTCCCCCCGGGACTAGCGCCCTCTACAATGAGCAGTTCTTC. It is translated as CASSPPPGTSALYNEQFF.

V is TRBV12-3 or TRBV12-4 and J is TRBJ2-7, with D perhaps assigned TRBD1 or TRBD2 (5 bases each). The CDR3 loop spans 16 amino acids. V was pared by 2 bases and J by 2 bases, with 16 bases between. CDR3 coding DNA: TGTGCCAGCAGTTTAATGGGACCGGGGAATCCCTACGAGCAGTACTTC. It encodes CASSLMGPGNPYEQYF.

This clonotype has more than one count but fewer than ten. The J gene is TRBJ2-7, the V gene TRBV2, with unresolved D. Trimming shortened V by 1 base and J by 2 bases, and 12 bases separated the two germline ends. Germline values: CDR1 SNHLY, CDR2 FYNNEI. The CDR3 consists of 15 residues. The CDR3 region has the DNA TGTGCCAGCAGTGAAGGGATAGCTGCGACCTACGAGCAGTACTTC. Its protein product is CASSEGIAATYEQYF. The full variable domain, with the rest looked up from reference TRBV2 and TRBJ2-7, is EPEVTQTPSHQVTQMGQEVILRCVPISNHLYFYWYRQILGQKVEFLVSFYNNEISEKSEIFDDQFSVERPDGSNFTLKIRSTKLEDSAMYFCASSEGIAATYEQYFGPGTRLTVT.

The chain is built from TRBV13 and TRBJ1-2, with a weak D call TRBD1 (5 bases). The V and J ends lost 2 bases and 8 bases respectively, with 12 bases between them. The CDR3 has 13 residues. Germline values: CDR1 PRHDT, CDR2 FYEKMQ (reference sequence). The DNA for the CDR3 is TGTGCCAGCAGCTTATCAGGGTTAGGCGGCTACACCTTC. Its protein is CASSLSGLGGYTF.

The chain combines TRBV6-1 with TRBJ2-7; a possible D gene is TRBD1 (5 bases). The V and J ends lost 6 bases and 2 bases respectively, with 11 bases between them. The germline V gene encodes CDR1 MNHNS and CDR2 SASEGT. The CDR3 has 13 residues. The CDR3 loop is CASRMTATYEQYF. For the CDR3, the DNA is TGTGCCAGCAGGATGACAGCGACCTACGAGCAGTACTTC.

The table lists this clonotype with a few counts. The chain joins TRBV29-1 to TRBJ2-1, with 8 bases fitting TRBD2. CDR3 size: 16 residues. CDR1 SQVTM and CDR2 ANQGSEA come from the germline V gene. The ends lost 4 bases at V and 10 bases at J; junction bases unmatched: 18. CDR3 nucleotides: TGCAGCGTTGTTCAAATCTTCGGGGGGGTCTTTTCCGAGCAGTTCTTC. Its protein is CSVVQIFGGVFSEQFF.

This clonotype showed up many times. The rearrangement joins TRBV28 to TRBJ2-4, with unresolved D. Germline values: CDR1 MDHEN, CDR2 SYDVKM. Trimming cost V 6 bases and J 2 bases, with 11 bases left between them. The CDR3 length is 14 residues. CDR3 amino acids: CASSTNSPKNIQYF. The CDR3 DNA reads as TGTGCCAGCAGCACAAACTCACCCAAAAACATTCAGTACTTC.

The chain recombines TRBV12-3 or TRBV12-4 with TRBJ2-7; 9 nucleotides line up with TRBD2. The ends lost 3 bases at V and 3 bases at J; junction bases unmatched: 3. The CDR3 consists of 14 residues. In DNA, the CDR3 is TGTGCCAGCAGTTTCCGAGCGGGGGGCTACGAGCAGTACTTC. It is translated as CASSFRAGGYEQYF.

This clonotype was found many times. V usage is TRBV2 and J usage is TRBJ2-1; a weak D match, TRBD1 (6 bases). With 8 bases removed from V and 5 bases from J, the gap between germline ends came to 16 bases. This CDR3 comprises 14 residues. CDR1 SNHLY and CDR2 FYNNEI come from the germline V gene. The CDR3 DNA reads TGTGCCAGCCCCGGACAGTACGGGGACAATGAGCAGTTCTTC. It translates to CASPGQYGDNEQFF.

This sequence joins TRBV4-1 and TRBJ2-1; D remains unclear. This CDR3 contains 16 residues. The germline V and J ends were trimmed by 7 bases and 0 bases, with 16 bases remaining between them. Looked up from germline, CDR1 is MGHRA and CDR2 is YSYEKL. CDR3 amino acids: CASTALGGHSYNEQFF. The CDR3 coding sequence is TGCGCCAGCACCGCCCTTGGCGGCCACTCCTACAATGAGCAGTTCTTC.